This T cell receptor beta chain was captured in a study of preoperative IRX-2 immunotherapy in early breast cancer. Treatment defined: preoperative locoregional IRX-2 cytokine immunotherapy. Produced via immunoSEQ multiplex PCR; TCRdb's table is partial and in-frame only. The sample consists of around 34,000 clones, over 80% of them appearing once. The sequence came from a human donor with breast cancer. This sample comprised lymph node tissue, obtained from a patient treated with IRX-2 immunotherapy.

CDR3 DNA sequence: TGTGCCAGCAGTCCTAGTCACCACAGCTACGCCTACGAGCAGTACTTC. Amino acid sequence: CASSPSHHSYAYEQYF. V gene TRBV28 combines with J gene TRBJ2-7; D call uncertain. Trimming removed 5 bases at V and 2 bases at J, with 19 bases between. The germline V gene has CDR1 MDHEN and CDR2 SYDVKM. This CDR3 comprises 16 residues. Looking up the rest from reference TRBV28 and TRBJ2-7 gives the full variable domain: DVKVTQSSRYLVKRTGEKVFLECVQDMDHENMFWYRQDPGLGLRLIYFSYDVKMKEKGDIPEGYSVSREKKERFSLILESASTNQTSMYLCASSPSHHSYAYEQYFGPGTRLTVT.